This passage covers 25 T cell receptor beta chains from one sample sequenced in a study of T cell responses to AZD1222 COVID-19 vaccine. This table comes from immunoSEQ multiplex PCR, and its TCRdb copy is limited to in-frame clones, with some not included. The table lists roughly 79,000 clones, 78% of them singletons, with over 20% in the top ten. Source: peripheral blood, taken on day 0 of AZD1222 vaccination. Source of these receptors: an adult in good health.

The chain joins TRBV5-4 to TRBJ2-3, with 14 positions matching TRBD2. The CDR3 length is 16 residues. The V gene end was trimmed by 4 bases and the J gene end by 6 bases; junction bases not matched to a gene: 7. CDR1 is SGHNT and CDR2 is YYREEE in the germline V gene (reference sequence). CDR3 sequence (DNA): TGTGCCAGCAGCAGGGGACTAGCGGGAGCTGAGGATACGCAGTATTTT. Translation gives CASSRGLAGAEDTQYF.

The gene calls are TRBV6-1 and TRBJ1-5; D is possibly TRBD1 (5 bases). The ends were cut back, 1 base at V and 6 bases at J, with 13 bases in the middle. The germline CDR1 and CDR2 sequences are MNHNS and SASEGT. The CDR3 is 15 amino acids. The CDR3: CASSEGPSRGQPQHF. CDR3 nucleotide sequence: TGTGCCAGCAGTGAAGGTCCGTCAAGGGGTCAGCCCCAGCATTTT.

This clone has only one observation. The CDR3 coding sequence is TGTGCCAGCAGGAGAGCGGGAGGAGTGTCAGATACGCAGTATTTT. It translates to CASRRAGGVSDTQYF. The chain joins TRBV6-5 to TRBJ2-3; 9 bases match TRBD2. Germline CDR1 and CDR2: MNHEY and SVGAGI. J was trimmed by 4 bases and V by 6 bases; bases with no gene match: 8. The CDR3 sequence is 15 residues long.

CDR3 sequence: CASSIPGLSYEQYF. DNA of the CDR3: TGTGCCAGTAGTATCCCTGGACTAAGCTACGAGCAGTACTTC. J is TRBJ2-7 and V is TRBV19; tentatively, D is TRBD2 (6 bases). V was cut by 3 bases and J by 3 bases, with 12 bases left in between. This CDR3 is built from 14 residues. Germline V gene data show CDR1 as LNHDA and CDR2 as SQIVND (reference sequence).

DNA of the CDR3: TGTGCCAGCAGCCAAGAAGACAGTTCGGTGTCACCCCTCCACTTT. Its protein is CASSQEDSSVSPLHF. The chain has TRBV3-1 (or the pseudogene TRBV3-2) and TRBJ1-6, with D tentatively TRBD1 (5 bases). The CDR3 has 15 amino acids. V was trimmed by 0 bases and J by 10 bases, leaving 13 bases between them. CDR1 is LGHDT, CDR2 YNNKEL, per germline (reference sequence).

As to this clone: No DNA is shown, since the ends of the CDR3 on it are uncertain; the CDR3 is the one TCRdb lists. V and J are TRBV27 and TRBJ2-1; the table's D call, TRBD1, was not checked against the DNA. Ends included, the CDR3 has 17 residues. Germline V gives CDR1 MNHEY, CDR2 SMNVEV (reference sequence). CDR3 sequence reads: CASSPWGAGTGLLKEFF.

The chain is built from TRBV19 and TRBJ2-7; a weak D match, TRBD1 (6 bases). The germline V and J ends were trimmed by 5 bases and 2 bases, with 16 bases remaining between them. Germline V gene data show CDR1 as LNHDA and CDR2 as SQIVND (reference sequence). This CDR3 has 15 residues. In DNA form, the CDR3 reads TGTGCCAGTAGTCCCCTGGGGGCTGCCCCCTACGAGCAGTACTTC. It is translated as CASSPLGAAPYEQYF.

The rearrangement links TRBV12-3 or TRBV12-4 to TRBJ2-7, with 7 bases matching TRBD2. The V segment lost 6 bases and the J segment 5 bases; nucleotides outside the gene matches: 7. The CDR3 covers 13 residues. CDR3 sequence (DNA): TGTGCCAGCAGACCGGGACTAACCGACGAGCAGTACTTC. It yields the protein CASRPGLTDEQYF.

The chain combines TRBV6-5 with TRBJ2-5; possible D gene TRBD2, 6 bases. The CDR3 sequence is 15 residues long. Germline-derived CDR1 and CDR2 are MNHEY and SVGAGI. V was pared by 5 bases and J by 1 base, with 14 bases between. The CDR3 sequence: CASSLWGVLQETQYF. CDR3 bases: TGTGCCAGCAGTCTTTGGGGGGTCCTCCAAGAGACCCAGTACTTC.

The rearrangement links TRBV4-3 to TRBJ2-7; 7 bases map to TRBD1. This CDR3 is built from 14 residues. V lost 4 bases and J lost 6; bases outside the gene matches: 9. The germline V gene encodes CDR1 LGHNA and CDR2 YSLEER. CDR3 loop: CASSPRQGTGEQYF. CDR3 bases: TGCGCCAGCAGCCCAAGACAGGGAACGGGCGAGCAGTACTTC.

This clone was counted only a few times. In DNA, the CDR3 is TGTGCCAGCAGCCCCTCGACAGGCTCTGGAAACACCATATATTTT. The encoded protein is CASSPSTGSGNTIYF. This chain connects TRBV7-8 to TRBJ1-3, with D perhaps TRBD1 (6 bases). Trimming cost V 5 bases and J 0 bases, with 11 bases left between them. The CDR3 covers 15 residues. CDR1 is SGHVS and CDR2 is FQNEAQ in the germline V gene.

This clone was seen a single time. V gene TRBV19 combines with J gene TRBJ1-2, with 10 bases matching TRBD1. Germline assignment: CDR1 LNHDA and CDR2 SQIVND (reference sequence). CDR3 length: 15 amino acids. J was trimmed by 7 bases and V by 5 bases; bases with no gene match: 10. The CDR3 DNA sequence: TGTGCCAGTAGTCAGACAGGGGGCCCTTTCGGTGGCTACACCTTC. Translation gives CASSQTGGPFGGYTF.

The chain couples TRBV9 to TRBJ2-1; TRBD2 is a possible D gene (5 bases). This CDR3 has 15 residues. Between the trimmed V and J ends, which lost 3 bases and 2 bases, there was a span of 12 bases. Looked up from germline, CDR1 is SGDLS and CDR2 is YYNGEE. The CDR3 protein is CASSERGRAYNEQFF. In DNA, the CDR3 is TGTGCCAGCAGCGAGAGAGGGCGGGCCTACAATGAGCAGTTCTTC. Complete variable domain (other parts from reference TRBV9 and TRBJ2-1): DSGVTQTPKHLITATGQRVTLRCSPRSGDLSVYWYQQSLDQGLQFLIQYYNGEERAKGNILERFSAQQFPDLHSELNLSSLELGDSALYFCASSERGRAYNEQFFGPGTRLTVL.

The chain is built from TRBV6-1 and TRBJ2-7; TRBD1 matches 10 bases. V gave up 0 bases and J gave up 5 bases; unmatched junction bases: 7. Germline V lookup: CDR1 MNHNS, CDR2 SASEGT. There are 16 residues in the CDR3. CDR3 loop: CASSEARGTGDDEQYF. The CDR3 DNA reads as TGTGCCAGCAGTGAAGCCCGCGGGACAGGGGACGACGAGCAGTACTTC.

J is TRBJ2-1 and V is TRBV5-4, with TRBD2 matching over 9 bases. CDR1 SGHNT and CDR2 YYREEE come from the germline V gene (reference sequence). After removal of 4 bases from V and 3 bases from J, the junction contained 8 bases not matched to a gene. CDR3 length equals 16 residues. The DNA of the CDR3 is TGTGCCAGCAGCCAGAAAGAACTAGCGGGCTACAATGAGCAGTTCTTC. Protein sequence: CASSQKELAGYNEQFF.

The V call is TRBV15, the J call TRBJ1-3; TRBD1 matches 9 bases. The V segment lost 4 bases and the J segment 4 bases; nucleotides outside the gene matches: 8. Germline V lookup: CDR1 LNHNV, CDR2 YYDKDF (reference sequence). The CDR3 length is 16 residues. DNA for the CDR3: TGTGCCACCAGCAACGAACAGGGGGCGAAGGGAAACACCATATATTTT. This codes for CATSNEQGAKGNTIYF.

The CDR3 DNA sequence: TGTGCCAGCAGTCCTTACAGGTCCTCCACAGATACGCAGTATTTT. Protein sequence: CASSPYRSSTDTQYF. The rearrangement links TRBV27 to TRBJ2-3; tentative D call: TRBD1 (5 bases). In germline, CDR1 is MNHEY, CDR2 SMNVEV (reference sequence). Trimming stripped 5 bases from V and 2 bases from J, with 14 bases between. The CDR3 consists of 15 residues.

The CDR3 coding sequence is TGTGCCAGCAGCCACCAGATGACCGGGTTATCCTACGAGCAGTACTTC. Translating gives CASSHQMTGLSYEQYF. The rearrangement links TRBV3-1 (or the pseudogene TRBV3-2) to TRBJ2-7; D unclear. Germline assignment: CDR1 LGHDT and CDR2 YNNKEL (reference sequence). Trimming removed 3 bases from V and 1 base from J, with 16 bases in between. This CDR3 region has 16 residues.

The chain is built from TRBV18 and TRBJ2-3; TRBD1 might be the D (5 bases). The V and J ends lost 1 base and 0 bases respectively, with 11 bases between them. The CDR3 contains 16 residues. Germline V CDR1 and CDR2: KGHSH, LQKENI. This CDR3 is CASSPQVGVSTDTQYF. CDR3 nucleotide sequence: TGTGCCAGCTCACCACAAGTAGGGGTTAGCACAGATACGCAGTATTTT.

The rearrangement joins TRBV3-1 (or the pseudogene TRBV3-2) to TRBJ1-1; D is possibly TRBD1 (6 bases). V lost 5 bases and J lost 7, with 14 bases in between. The CDR3 length is 13 residues. In germline, CDR1 is LGHDT, CDR2 YNNKEL (reference sequence). The CDR3 loop is CASSGRVGHEAFF. Here the CDR3 DNA reads TGTGCCAGCAGCGGAAGGGTGGGACATGAAGCTTTCTTT.

The chain links TRBV7-8 to TRBJ2-3; no firm D call. The CDR3 covers 16 residues. The V end was cut by 7 bases, the J end by 9 bases, with 26 bases between. Germline V gene sequence: CDR1 SGHVS, CDR2 FQNEAQ. In DNA, the CDR3 is TGTGCCAGCACCTTGAACCGGGTAACGGTCGGTGGCACGCAGTATTTT. It translates to CASTLNRVTVGGTQYF.

V and J are TRBV19 and TRBJ2-2; 10 nucleotides line up with TRBD2. The CDR3 sequence is 15 residues long. Per the germline V gene, CDR1 is LNHDA and CDR2 is SQIVND (reference sequence). The V gene end was trimmed by 4 bases and the J gene end by 4 bases; junction bases not matched to a gene: 3. The DNA of the CDR3 is TGTGCCAGTAGTAAGGGACTAGCGACCACCGGGGAGCTGTTTTTT. Translating it yields CASSKGLATTGELFF.

This sequence joins TRBV24-1 and TRBJ2-1; TRBD1 agrees at 10 bases. With 7 bases clipped from V and 7 bases from J, the junction kept 3 bases outside the gene matches. The germline CDR1 and CDR2 sequences are KGHDR and SFDVKD. CDR3 length: 13 amino acids. CDR3 region: CATSRTGGNEQFF. In DNA form, the CDR3 reads TGTGCCACCAGCCGGACAGGGGGAAATGAGCAGTTCTTC.

This chain connects TRBV2 to TRBJ2-2; no firm D call. Germline-derived CDR1 and CDR2 are SNHLY and FYNNEI. The length of the CDR3 is 13 residues. Trimming removed 3 bases at V and 6 bases at J, with 8 bases between. The CDR3 DNA reads TGTGCCAGCAGTGAGAATGCAGCCGGGGAGCTGTTTTTT. Protein sequence: CASSENAAGELFF. Filled out from reference TRBV2 and TRBJ2-2, the complete variable domain reads EPEVTQTPSHQVTQMGQEVILRCVPISNHLYFYWYRQILGQKVEFLVSFYNNEISEKSEIFDDQFSVERPDGSNFTLKIRSTKLEDSAMYFCASSENAAGELFFGEGSRLTVL.

This chain uses TRBV5-1 with TRBJ2-5; possibly TRBD2 for D (6 bases). V was shortened by 0 bases and J by 3 bases, with 12 bases between the two germline ends. This CDR3 is 15 amino acids long. Germline V gene data show CDR1 as SGHRS and CDR2 as YFSETQ. Here the CDR3 reads CASSLGGSGEETQYF. The CDR3 nucleotides read TGCGCCAGCAGCTTGGGTGGATCGGGGGAAGAGACCCAGTACTTC. The variable domain in full, completed from reference TRBV5-1 and TRBJ2-5, reads KAGVTQTPRYLIKTRGQQVTLSCSPISGHRSVSWYQQTPGQGLQFLFEYFSETQRNKGNFPGRFSGRQFSNSRSEMNVSTLELGDSALYLCASSLGGSGEETQYFGPGTRLLVL.